These 29 T cell receptor beta chains were all obtained from the same sample, sequenced in a study of OX40 agonist ivuxolimab in advanced cancers. TCRdb's copy holds only in-frame clones and misses some; the assay was immunoSEQ multiplex PCR. The sample consists of about 98,000 clones, around 85% of them appearing once. Material: CD4+ or CD8+ T cells sorted from blood, obtained in a trial of the OX40 agonist ivuxolimab. The receptors here all came from an adult with an advanced solid tumor such as melanoma, head and neck, liver or kidney cancer.

The chain combines TRBV30 with TRBJ1-1; no definite D call. The germline gives CDR1 GTSNPN, CDR2 SVGIG (reference sequence). V lost 7 bases to trimming and J lost 5 bases, with 17 bases between them. The CDR3 runs 13 residues. The CDR3 reads CALAEGADTEAFF. CDR3 nucleotides: TGTGCCTTGGCAGAGGGCGCGGATACTGAAGCTTTCTTT.

V is TRBV28 and J is TRBJ2-7; D remains ambiguous. Germline lookup yields CDR1 MDHEN and CDR2 SYDVKM. Trimming removed 2 bases from V and 4 bases from J, with 15 bases in between. CDR3 length equals 15 residues. CDR3 nucleotide sequence: TGTGCCAGCAGTTTAGCCTCGTCGGCTGCATACGAGCAGTACGTC. Encoded protein: CASSLASSAAYEQYV.

This clone showed up just once. The gene calls are TRBV5-1 and TRBJ2-1, with D perhaps assigned TRBD1 or TRBD2 (6 bases each). Trimming removed 4 bases from V and 0 bases from J, with 14 bases in between. Germline loops: CDR1 SGHRS, CDR2 YFSETQ. CDR3 length equals 16 residues. CDR3 in amino acids: CASSKEGVASYNEQFF. The DNA for the CDR3 is TGCGCCAGCAGCAAGGAGGGGGTAGCCTCCTACAATGAGCAGTTCTTC.

The rearrangement links TRBV6-5 to TRBJ2-5; no clear D gene. Trimming shortened V by 5 bases and J by 2 bases, and 9 bases separated the two germline ends. The germline V gene encodes CDR1 MNHEY and CDR2 SVGAGI. This CDR3 is 13 amino acids long. The CDR3 sequence: CASSRGVQETQYF. The CDR3 nucleotides read TGTGCCAGCAGTCGCGGTGTACAAGAGACCCAGTACTTC.

The table lists this clone with a few counts. The J gene is TRBJ1-6, the V gene TRBV10-3, with 8 bases aligning to TRBD1. CDR1 and CDR2 (germline): ENHRY, SYGVKD. Trimming at V came to 6 bases and at J to 9 bases, leaving 4 bases not matched to a gene. The CDR3 contains 13 residues. CDR3 sequence: CAIRGTGLSPLHF. CDR3 bases: TGTGCCATCAGAGGGACAGGCCTTTCACCCCTCCACTTT.

The rearrangement links TRBV27 to TRBJ2-3; TRBD2 matches at 10 bases. Germline CDR1 and CDR2: MNHEY and SMNVEV (reference sequence). V trimming: 11 bases; J trimming: 3 bases; junction bases outside the gene matches: 8. The CDR3 is made up of 14 amino acids. The CDR3 region has the DNA TGTGCCTCTGCCGGACTAGCGGTAACAGATACGCAGTATTTT. Amino acids: CASAGLAVTDTQYF.

The genes are TRBV21-1 and TRBJ1-5. TRBV21-1 is designated a pseudogene. The CDR3 covers 15 residues. CDR3 sequence (DNA): TGTGCCAGCAGCTGGGGGGCCACTAGCAATCAGCCCCAGCATTTT. Amino acids: CASSWGATSNQPQHF.

This chain joins TRBV5-1 and TRBJ2-7, with TRBD2 matching over 7 bases. V dropped 4 bases and J dropped 0; count of bases not matched to a gene: 7. Germline V gene sequence: CDR1 SGHRS, CDR2 YFSETQ. The CDR3 extends over 15 amino acids. The CDR3 DNA is TGCGCCAGCAGCCCCGATGGGGGGGACTCCTACGAGCAGTACTTC. It yields the protein CASSPDGGDSYEQYF. Combining the CDR3 with reference TRBV5-1 and TRBJ2-7 gives the whole variable domain KAGVTQTPRYLIKTRGQQVTLSCSPISGHRSVSWYQQTPGQGLQFLFEYFSETQRNKGNFPGRFSGRQFSNSRSEMNVSTLELGDSALYLCASSPDGGDSYEQYFGPGTRLTVT.

CDR3 in DNA: TGTGCCAGCAGTTACGGTACGGGTTTCTCTGGAAACACCATATATTTT. Translation: CASSYGTGFSGNTIYF. The V gene is TRBV6-5, the J gene TRBJ1-3; the D is unclear. The CDR3 runs 16 residues. V lost 2 bases and J lost 0, with 11 bases in between. The germline V gene encodes CDR1 MNHEY and CDR2 SVGAGI.

The chain uses TRBV10-3 and TRBJ2-1; D possibly corresponds to TRBD2 (5 bases). The CDR3 runs 13 residues. CDR1 and CDR2 (germline): ENHRY, SYGVKD. V was shortened by 8 bases and J by 2 bases, with 10 bases between the two germline ends. The CDR3 here is CAIGGRTYNEQFF. CDR3 nucleotide sequence: TGTGCCATCGGAGGACGGACCTACAATGAGCAGTTCTTC.

The gene calls are TRBV2 and TRBJ1-5; D is uncertain. The germline CDR1 and CDR2 sequences are SNHLY and FYNNEI. This CDR3 contains 11 residues. The ends were cut back, 4 bases at V and 6 bases at J, with 4 bases in the middle. CDR3 sequence: CASSGGQPQHF. The CDR3, as DNA: TGTGCCAGCAGTGGGGGTCAGCCCCAGCATTTT.

The CDR3 reads CASSSSGTGGLVNYGYTF. As DNA, the CDR3 is TGCGCCAGCAGCTCCTCCGGGACAGGGGGACTTGTGAACTATGGCTACACCTTC. The V gene is TRBV5-1, the J gene TRBJ1-2; TRBD1 matches at 11 bases. V lost 3 bases, J lost 2 bases, and 12 bases stayed unmatched. This CDR3 has 18 amino acids. The germline gives CDR1 SGHRS, CDR2 YFSETQ.

This clone was counted at least ten times. The chain links TRBV6-5 to TRBJ2-7; 8 bases line up with TRBD1. With V trimmed by 0 bases and J by 1 base, 5 bases remained unmatched. Germline CDR1 is MNHEY and CDR2 is SVGAGI. The CDR3 contains 16 residues. Here the CDR3 DNA reads TGTGCCAGCAGTTACTCGGGGACAGGAACGTCCTACGAGCAGTACTTC. The encoded protein is CASSYSGTGTSYEQYF.

J is TRBJ2-7 and V is TRBV2; 10 positions agree with TRBD2. Per germline, CDR1 SNHLY and CDR2 FYNNEI. V lost 4 bases to trimming and J lost 2 bases; unmatched junction nucleotides: 5. The CDR3 runs 15 residues. The CDR3 DNA sequence: TGTGCCAGCAGTGCTCAGCGGGAGGGAACCTACGAGCAGTACTTC. The encoded protein is CASSAQREGTYEQYF.

The chain combines TRBV9 with TRBJ2-1; 11 nucleotides agree with TRBD2. The germline gives CDR1 SGDLS, CDR2 YYNGEE. CDR3 length: 20 amino acids. The ends lost 2 bases at V and 4 bases at J; junction bases unmatched: 17. The CDR3 DNA follows: TGTGCCAGCAGCGTCACTCACCCCACCCCTAGCGGGAGGCAGTACAATGAGCAGTTCTTC. As protein: CASSVTHPTPSGRQYNEQFF.

This chain uses TRBV28 with TRBJ1-5; TRBD1 might be the D (6 bases). Germline values: CDR1 MDHEN, CDR2 SYDVKM. CDR3 size: 14 residues. V was trimmed by 4 bases and J by 3 bases, leaving 10 bases between them. CDR3 nucleotides: TGTGCCAGCAGTTCCGGACAGATCAATCAGCCCCAGCATTTT. It specifies CASSSGQINQPQHF.

The rearrangement joins TRBV2 to TRBJ2-2, with D uncertain. With 8 bases removed from V and 13 bases from J, the gap between germline ends came to 14 bases. Germline CDR1 reads SNHLY; CDR2 reads FYNNEI. This CDR3 spans 11 amino acids. DNA of the CDR3: TGTGCCAGCCGAGCAGCTTCGGGGCTGTTTTTT. Protein: CASRAASGLFF.

The chain carries TRBV10-1 and TRBJ2-1, with 7 positions matching TRBD2. Germline-derived CDR1 and CDR2 are WNHNN and SYGVQD (reference sequence). This CDR3 is 18 amino acids long. The J segment lost 3 bases and the V segment lost 3 bases, leaving 14 bases of the junction unmatched. CDR3 DNA: TGCGCCAGCAGTGAAGAGCGGGAACTCATCCCCTTCTACAATGAGCAGTTCTTC. This sequence encodes CASSEERELIPFYNEQFF.

The chain combines TRBV19 with TRBJ1-4; maybe TRBD1 (6 bases). Between the trimmed V and J ends, which lost 5 bases and 8 bases, there was a span of 15 bases. There are 14 residues in the CDR3. Germline CDR1 and CDR2: LNHDA and SQIVND (reference sequence). The CDR3 coding sequence is TGTGCCAGTAGTCCCGGGGGCCCTCAGGAAAAACTGTTTTTT. The encoded protein is CASSPGGPQEKLFF.

The chain employs TRBV30 and TRBJ1-3; tentative D call: TRBD1 (5 bases). The V and J ends lost 2 bases and 1 base respectively, with 12 bases between them. In germline, CDR1 is GTSNPN, CDR2 SVGIG (reference sequence). The length of the CDR3 is 15 residues. The CDR3 nucleotides are TGTGCCTGGAGTTGGGACGGCAAATCTGGAAACACCATATATTTT. Residues: CAWSWDGKSGNTIYF.

The gene calls are TRBV29-1 and TRBJ1-1, with D perhaps matching TRBD1 (5 bases). This CDR3 comprises 13 residues. Germline V gene lookup returns CDR1 SQVTM and CDR2 ANQGSEA. V gave up 3 bases and J gave up 6 bases, with 14 bases separating them. CDR3 DNA sequence: TGCAGCGTTGATAGCAGGGAAAGAGCTGAAGCTTTCTTT. It yields the protein CSVDSRERAEAFF.

The chain joins TRBV10-3 to TRBJ1-2; D uncertain. V gave up 6 bases and J gave up 1 base, with 18 bases separating them. From germline, CDR1 is ENHRY and CDR2 SYGVKD. CDR3 size: 16 residues. Here the CDR3 DNA reads TGTGCCATCAGCCCAGGCTCCCGCACATATAACTATGGCTACACCTTC. Translation: CAISPGSRTYNYGYTF.

The chain couples TRBV6-5 to TRBJ1-2; D ambiguous. This CDR3 is built from 13 residues. Germline CDR1 is MNHEY and CDR2 is SVGAGI. Trimming stripped 6 bases from V and 1 base from J, with 9 bases between. The CDR3 DNA reads TGTGCCAGCAGACAACCCTTTAACTATGGCTACACCTTC. Its translation: CASRQPFNYGYTF.

The rearrangement links TRBV5-6 to TRBJ1-5; tentative D call: TRBD1 (5 bases). Germline V lookup: CDR1 SGHDT, CDR2 YYEEEE. The CDR3 length is 15 residues. The ends were cut back, 1 base at V and 1 base at J, with 9 bases in the middle. The CDR3 region is CASSLQEGSNQPQHF. CDR3 DNA sequence: TGTGCCAGCAGCTTGCAGGAGGGGAGCAATCAGCCCCAGCATTTT.

V and J are TRBV5-1 and TRBJ1-1; TRBD1 is a possible D gene (5 bases). From germline, CDR1 is SGHRS and CDR2 YFSETQ. The CDR3 has 13 residues. V was pared by 3 bases and J by 11 bases, with 17 bases between. CDR3 DNA: TGCGCCAGCAGCTCCGACAGCCCTTGGTGGGCTTTCTTT. Translation gives CASSSDSPWWAFF.

This clone was detected only a few times. The chain has TRBV7-2 and TRBJ2-3, with D hard to call. CDR3 length: 13 residues. In germline, CDR1 is SGHTA, CDR2 FQGNSA. V lost 5 bases and J 4 bases, leaving 10 bases between the germline ends. The CDR3 sequence is CASSPRGPDTQYF. DNA for the CDR3: TGTGCCAGCAGCCCGAGAGGTCCAGATACGCAGTATTTT. The whole variable domain, remainder taken from reference TRBV7-2 and TRBJ2-3, is GAGVSQSPSNKVTEKGKDVELRCDPISGHTALYWYRQSLGQGLEFLIYFQGNSAPDKSGLPSDRFSAERTGGSVSTLTIQRTQQEDSAVYLCASSPRGPDTQYFGPGTRLTVL.

The chain is built from TRBV11-2 and TRBJ1-1, with D hard to call. Trimming pared 5 bases from V and 4 bases from J, leaving 11 bases between. Germline V CDR1 and CDR2: SGHAT, FQNNGV. CDR3 length: 13 residues. CDR3 nucleotides: TGTGCCAGCAGCCCAGACCGGGGCACTGAAGCTTTCTTT. It yields the protein CASSPDRGTEAFF.

The chain carries TRBV30 and TRBJ1-1; weak D call: TRBD1 (5 bases). V was clipped by 4 bases and J by 0 bases, with 12 bases between them. Germline values: CDR1 GTSNPN, CDR2 SVGIG (reference sequence). The CDR3 is 14 amino acids. DNA of the CDR3: TGTGCCTGGATACGCGGACATCTGAACACTGAAGCTTTCTTT. This sequence encodes CAWIRGHLNTEAFF.

The chain links TRBV30 to TRBJ1-6; D is uncertain. Trimming stripped 0 bases from V and 5 bases from J, with 8 bases between. This CDR3 is 14 amino acids long. Germline values: CDR1 GTSNPN, CDR2 SVGIG (reference sequence). The CDR3: CAWSVLPDNSPLHF. CDR3 DNA sequence: TGTGCCTGGAGTGTACTCCCTGATAATTCACCCCTCCACTTT.